This T cell receptor beta chain was documented in a study of blood T cells in healthy people across ages. Background on the study: There was about one barcoded beta molecule captured by template switching per two T cells. General study results and limits: Without sorted subsets, naive and antigen-experienced compartments could not be conclusively compared.

About this clonotype itself: Its antigen is as yet unknown.

A second PCR of 7 to 11 cycles used a sample-barcoded 5' primer and a J-beta primer mix. A single record per CDR3 protein comes from TCRdb applying MiXCR to the 5' RACE reads. The data contain approximately 900,000 distinct CDR3 sequences, 25% to 35% of them seen just once; the ten biggest clones take up roughly a tenth. Per the germline V gene, CDR1 is MDHEN and CDR2 is SYDVKM. The CDR3 length is 15 residues. V was clipped by 8 bases and J by 6 bases, with 20 bases between them. The same specimen was also included in a second study, on T cells of mothers and their children. That paper adds: Donors were three healthy Caucasian mothers and their six children. The study obtained over 9.5 million TCR beta CDR3 reads per mother and a few million per child.

The sequence was obtained from a woman aged 40 to 49 in good health. This chain joins TRBV28 and TRBJ2-1, with D possibly being TRBD1 (6 bases). The source material was blood. In DNA, the CDR3 is TGTGCCAGCGGGTTCCCCGCAGGGGTAAGCAATGAGCAGTTCTTC. This translates into CASGFPAGVSNEQFF.